Given below is one TCR beta chain in context. The antigen is not known. CDR3 length equals 14 residues. Germline V gene data show CDR1 as LNHDA and CDR2 as SQIVND (reference sequence). With V trimmed by 3 bases and J by 5 bases, 3 bases remained unmatched. This record belongs to a study of cytomegalovirus exposure and HLA in healthy donors. Overall study findings and caveats: Specificity of three CMV-associated chains for CMV antigens was verified in vitro. Most TCRs appeared rarely, but some public TCRs recurred in many donors. Listed as cytomegalovirus-associated were 150 or so TCR beta chains.

The data were produced by immunoSEQ multiplex PCR, yet TCRdb's version contains in-frame clones alone and is incomplete. Of 86,000 or so clones listed, 95% to 97% are singletons. This rearrangement joins TRBV19 to TRBJ1-3; 8 bases agree with TRBD1. This clonotype originated in a young man in good health and CMV-seropositive. Sequencing was carried out using PBMCs. CDR3: CASSMGQERNTIYF. DNA of the CDR3: TGTGCCAGTAGTATGGGACAGGAACGAAACACCATATATTTT.